This T cell receptor beta chain was documented in a study of T cell responses to AZD1222 COVID-19 vaccine. As for the study in general: Whether given at about 4 or about 12 weeks, second doses were pooled. Study-level results: The number of AZD1222 recipients seropositive at baseline was only five to seven. Most donors were white British and more were female, and clonal diversity was possibly underestimated. Reports say nearly half of spike-specific TCRs go after unmutated variant regions.

Worth noting for this clone: Its target is unknown.

This CDR3 contains 14 residues. Trimming shortened V by 2 bases and J by 5 bases, and 14 bases separated the two germline ends. Germline CDR1 SGHRS, CDR2 YFSETQ. The assay was immunoSEQ multiplex PCR, and TCRdb's table has in-frame clones only and misses some. Of about 140,000 clones listed, roughly nine tenths are singletons. The J gene is TRBJ2-7, the V gene TRBV5-1; possible D gene TRBD1, 5 bases. Sequences were derived from peripheral blood, sampled on day 0 of AZD1222 vaccination. The receptor was isolated from an adult in good health. CDR3 sequence (DNA): TGCGCCAGCAGCTTTAGGCAAGGGGCCAACGAGCAGTACTTC. Translating it yields CASSFRQGANEQYF.